These 25 T cell receptor beta chains came from one sample sequenced in a study of cytotoxic CD8 clonotypes in ibrutinib-treated CLL (dated by TCRdb to about 2021). Library prep was done by the immunoSEQ multiplex PCR assay. TCRdb retrieved this table from immuneACCESS and kept in-frame rearrangements only. Not all clones are present; in checked studies, unresolved V genes account for under half, and no reason is known for the remainder. The table for this sample lists approximately 140,000 clones; 80% to 95% of them were counted only once. The top ten hold 11% of the sample. The label giving this sample's time point can be read as: approximately eleven months on ibrutinib. Material: PBMCs, obtained after 12 months of ibrutinib treatment. These receptors came from a human donor with chronic lymphocytic leukemia.

J is TRBJ1-1 and V is TRBV2; no reliable D call. CDR3 length equals 12 residues. Trimming left V 6 bases short and J 6 bases short, with 11 bases between. In germline, CDR1 is SNHLY, CDR2 FYNNEI. DNA for the CDR3: TGTGCCAGCAGCCTAGACCGCGCTGAAGCTTTCTTT. The encoded protein is CASSLDRAEAFF.

The chain joins TRBV28 to TRBJ2-7; 14 bases line up with TRBD2. The V segment lost 4 bases and the J segment 3 bases; nucleotides outside the gene matches: 8. Germline V gives CDR1 MDHEN, CDR2 SYDVKM. The CDR3 has 17 residues. The CDR3 region is CASSSEPGLAGVYEQYF. The CDR3 DNA is TGTGCCAGCAGTTCAGAACCGGGACTAGCGGGAGTCTACGAGCAGTACTTC.

This chain uses TRBV4-2 with TRBJ1-4, with D possibly being TRBD1 (5 bases). Germline V gene lookup returns CDR1 LGHNA and CDR2 YNFKEQ. V shed 0 bases and J shed 1 base, with 15 bases lying between them. This CDR3 comprises 18 residues. CDR3 amino acids: CASSQDFQGGVTNEKLFF. The DNA of the CDR3 is TGTGCCAGCAGCCAAGACTTTCAGGGTGGGGTAACTAATGAAAAACTGTTTTTT.

This chain uses TRBV5-6 with TRBJ2-7; the D gene is possibly TRBD1 (5 bases). CDR3 size: 16 residues. CDR1 SGHDT and CDR2 YYEEEE come from the germline V gene. V was clipped by 4 bases and J by 0 bases, with 17 bases between them. CDR3 nucleotides: TGTGCCAGCAGCCAACCTCAGGGTTCCCTCTCCTACGAGCAGTACTTC. Translating it yields CASSQPQGSLSYEQYF. The full variable domain, in which reference TRBV5-6 and TRBJ2-7 provide the parts outside the CDR3, is DAGVTQSPTHLIKTRGQQVTLRCSPKSGHDTVSWYQQALGQGPQFIFQYYEEEERQRGNFPDRFSGHQFPNYSSELNVNALLLGDSALYLCASSQPQGSLSYEQYFGPGTRLTVT.

The V and J genes are TRBV18 and TRBJ2-1; D unclear. Germline CDR1 reads KGHSH; CDR2 reads LQKENI. The V gene lost 2 bases and the J gene lost 7 bases, with 12 bases spanning the gap. This CDR3 is 14 amino acids long. CDR3 nucleotides: TGTGCCAGCTCACCAGTGGGTTTTCTGAATGAGCAGTTCTTC. It yields the protein CASSPVGFLNEQFF. The whole variable domain, filled in from reference TRBV18 and TRBJ2-1, reads NAGVMQNPRHLVRRRGQEARLRCSPMKGHSHVYWYRQLPEEGLKFMVYLQKENIIDESGMPKERFSAEFPKEGPSILRIQQVVRGDSAAYFCASSPVGFLNEQFFGPGTRLTVL.

Notes on this clone: The same CDR3 also results from other DNA sequences found in this sample. The rearrangement uses TRBV7-2 and TRBJ2-7; D gene unclear. The CDR3 runs 11 residues. The V end was cut by 5 bases, the J end by 1 base, with 3 bases between. The V gene's germline CDR1 is SGHTA and CDR2 FQGNSA. The DNA for the CDR3 is TGTGCCAGCAGCCCATCCTACGAGCAGTACTTC. This translates into CASSPSYEQYF.

The chain recombines TRBV7-9 with TRBJ1-2; perhaps TRBD1 as D (5 bases). The V end lost 6 bases, the J end lost 4 bases, and 18 bases lay between the germline ends. This CDR3 has 15 amino acids. CDR1 and CDR2 (germline): SEHNR, FQNEAQ (reference sequence). CDR3 region: CASRPPVGVSYGYTF. Written as DNA, the CDR3 is TGTGCCAGCAGGCCCCCGGTGGGGGTAAGCTATGGCTACACCTTC. Full variable domain (remainder filled in from reference TRBV7-9 and TRBJ1-2): DTGVSQNPRHKITKRGQNVTFRCDPISEHNRLYWYRQTLGQGPEFLTYFQNEAQLEKSRLLSDRFSAERPKGSFSTLEIQRTEQGDSAMYLCASRPPVGVSYGYTFGSGTRLTVV.

V is TRBV15 and J is TRBJ2-2; TRBD2 matches at 12 bases. Germline lookup yields CDR1 LNHNV and CDR2 YYDKDF (reference sequence). V lost 0 bases and J lost 7; bases outside the gene matches: 6. CDR3 length: 17 residues. The CDR3: CATSRDTSGRWGGELFF. The CDR3 bases are TGTGCCACCAGCAGAGATACTAGCGGGAGGTGGGGCGGGGAGCTGTTTTTT.

This clone appeared once. V and J are TRBV28 and TRBJ1-5; 8 bases are shared with TRBD1. V was clipped by 1 base and J by 5 bases; unmatched bases: 7. CDR1 MDHEN and CDR2 SYDVKM come from the germline V gene. The CDR3 length is 16 residues. The CDR3 sequence is CASSLYSGGRDQPQHF. In DNA, the CDR3 is TGTGCCAGCAGTTTATATTCAGGGGGCAGGGATCAGCCCCAGCATTTT.

The V gene is TRBV4-2, the J gene TRBJ1-3; unclear D gene. The CDR3 spans 16 residues. Germline-derived CDR1 and CDR2 are LGHNA and YNFKEQ. Trimming shortened V by 4 bases and J by 3 bases, and 16 bases separated the two germline ends. CDR3 loop: CASSPETGNLGNTIYF. The CDR3 bases are TGTGCCAGCAGCCCCGAAACGGGTAATCTTGGAAACACCATATATTTT.

The chain employs TRBV6-4 and TRBJ2-1; 9 bases agree with TRBD1. Trimming removed 0 bases from V and 7 bases from J; junction bases left unmatched: 4. CDR1 is MRHNA and CDR2 is SNTAGT in the germline V gene. This CDR3 is built from 15 residues. The CDR3 protein is CASSDSEQGANEQFF. DNA for the CDR3: TGTGCCAGCAGTGACTCGGAACAGGGGGCGAATGAGCAGTTCTTC.

The chain carries TRBV28 and TRBJ2-1; D might be TRBD2 (6 bases). This CDR3 has 14 residues. The germline gives CDR1 MDHEN, CDR2 SYDVKM. Trimming shortened V by 8 bases and J by 3 bases, and 14 bases separated the two germline ends. CDR3 sequence (DNA): TGTGCCAGCTTTGGGACTGCGATCTACAATGAGCAGTTCTTC. This codes for CASFGTAIYNEQFF.

The chain couples TRBV15 to TRBJ2-5; 7 bases line up with TRBD1. The CDR3 has 15 residues. Germline loops: CDR1 LNHNV, CDR2 YYDKDF (reference sequence). V dropped 0 bases and J dropped 5; count of bases not matched to a gene: 6. In DNA, the CDR3 is TGTGCCACCAGCAGAGACCGAGGGGGCGGCGAGACCCAGTACTTC. Residues: CATSRDRGGGETQYF.

The chain has TRBV28 and TRBJ2-1; D is perhaps TRBD1 or TRBD2 (5 bases each). Trimming removed 5 bases from V and 7 bases from J, with 21 bases in between. Looked up from germline, CDR1 is MDHEN and CDR2 is SYDVKM. The CDR3 has 16 residues. The CDR3 loop reads CASSQGPFRSVNEQFF. The CDR3 DNA follows: TGTGCCAGCAGTCAGGGACCATTCCGAAGTGTAAATGAGCAGTTCTTC.

This chain uses TRBV5-1 with TRBJ2-7; D may be TRBD1 or TRBD2 (5 bases each). Germline CDR1 reads SGHRS; CDR2 reads YFSETQ. The V end lost 3 bases, the J end lost 3 bases, and 10 bases lay between the germline ends. The CDR3 length is 13 residues. CDR3 bases: TGCGCCAGCAGCTACGGGACGGGCTACGAGCAGTACTTC. Translating it yields CASSYGTGYEQYF.

This chain connects TRBV4-1 to TRBJ2-5, with D perhaps matching TRBD1 (6 bases). The closer fit of TRBJ2-7 to the DNA end suggests the J call may be wrong. The CDR3 contains 14 residues. From germline, CDR1 is MGHRA and CDR2 YSYEKL. The DNA for the CDR3 is TGCGCCAGCAGCCGAAACAGGGAAGCGGACGAGCAGTACTTC. Protein sequence: CASSRNREADEQYF.

The chain recombines TRBV15 with TRBJ2-3; maybe TRBD1 (5 bases). Looked up from germline, CDR1 is LNHNV and CDR2 is YYDKDF (reference sequence). Between the trimmed V and J ends, which lost 6 bases and 3 bases, there was a span of 16 bases. This CDR3 is 15 amino acids long. CDR3 coding DNA: TGTGCCACCAGGCAAGGGGATAGGTATACAGATACGCAGTATTTT. Protein product: CATRQGDRYTDTQYF.

The genes are TRBV9 and TRBJ2-5; 8 nucleotides match TRBD2. The germline V gene has CDR1 SGDLS and CDR2 YYNGEE. CDR3 size: 15 residues. The V segment lost 2 bases and the J segment 4 bases; nucleotides outside the gene matches: 7. CDR3 sequence reads: CASSVTSGGVETQYF. The CDR3 bases are TGTGCCAGCAGCGTCACTAGCGGAGGGGTAGAGACCCAGTACTTC.

The V and J genes are TRBV18 and TRBJ2-1; no clear D. V lost 4 bases, J lost 12 bases, and 13 bases lay in between. Per the germline V gene, CDR1 is KGHSH and CDR2 is LQKENI. The CDR3 extends over 12 amino acids. CDR3: CASSQDGPLQFF. The CDR3 DNA reads TGTGCCAGCTCACAGGACGGGCCGTTGCAGTTCTTC.

The chain uses TRBV27 and TRBJ2-7; TRBD1 is a possible D gene (6 bases). The CDR3 extends over 15 amino acids. Trimming took 7 bases from V and 7 from J, leaving 23 bases between them. Germline V gene lookup returns CDR1 MNHEY and CDR2 SMNVEV (reference sequence). The CDR3: CASTQQGRANSEQYF. The CDR3 nucleotides are TGTGCCAGCACCCAACAGGGCAGGGCTAACTCGGAGCAGTACTTC.

The J gene is TRBJ2-5, the V gene TRBV27, with D uncertain. With 8 bases removed from V and 5 bases from J, the gap between germline ends came to 6 bases. The CDR3 is 10 residues long. CDR1 is MNHEY and CDR2 is SMNVEV in the germline V gene (reference sequence). As DNA, the CDR3 is TGTGCCAGCGGGTCTGAGACCCAGTACTTC. Its translation is CASGSETQYF.

V and J are TRBV19 and TRBJ2-4, with unresolved D. The V gene lost 5 bases and the J gene lost 5 bases, with 16 bases spanning the gap. The CDR3 runs 15 residues. Per the germline V gene, CDR1 is LNHDA and CDR2 is SQIVND (reference sequence). CDR3 DNA: TGTGCCAGTAGTGACAAAGCCCTGATCCAAAACATTCAGTACTTC. Its translation is CASSDKALIQNIQYF.

This chain uses TRBV5-1 with TRBJ2-1, with 8 bases fitting TRBD2. CDR3 length: 15 residues. CDR1 is SGHRS, CDR2 YFSETQ, per germline. The J segment lost 8 bases and the V segment lost 3 bases, leaving 10 bases of the junction unmatched. CDR3 coding DNA: TGCGCCAGCAGCTCCTTAGCGGGACGCGGACATGAGCAGTTCTTC. Translating gives CASSSLAGRGHEQFF.

This clone was detected only a few times. V and J are TRBV28 and TRBJ2-1; 9 bases are a match to TRBD2. Germline values: CDR1 MDHEN, CDR2 SYDVKM. Germline trimming cut 7 bases from V and 4 bases from J; bases unmatched to any gene: 11. The CDR3 loop spans 16 amino acids. The CDR3 nucleotides read TGTGCCAGCACCACGGGGGGTAGCGGGAGATACAATGAGCAGTTCTTC. It codes for CASTTGGSGRYNEQFF.

The chain employs TRBV6-5 and TRBJ2-2; 8 nucleotides match TRBD1. CDR3 size: 15 residues. V lost 5 bases and J lost 9; bases outside the gene matches: 11. Germline V CDR1 and CDR2: MNHEY, SVGAGI. CDR3 loop: CASSNPRQGRWELFF. CDR3 sequence (DNA): TGTGCCAGCAGTAACCCGCGACAGGGGCGATGGGAGCTGTTTTTT.